This is a list of T cell receptor beta chains from one sample in a study of blood T cell repertoires in COVID-19. Sequencing used immunoSEQ multiplex PCR; TCRdb keeps in-frame clones, though not all of them. Of over 150,000 clones in the sample, over 60% are singletons; the top ten hold less than 30%. Input material: peripheral blood. The receptors were gathered from a woman aged 70-85 years with acute or convalescent COVID-19. The CDR3 runs from the conserved cysteine through the conserved F or W. D genes are given only for firm matches. Clone size is given for some rows only: seen once, a few or many times, or a class if the clone is expanded.

>17|TRBJ2-1|NA|TRBD2|TRBV7-2
TGTGCCAGCAGCTTAAGGTTCGCGACTAGCGGGAGTTCCGAGCAGTTCTTC
CASSLRFATSGSSEQFF
>16|TRBJ2-3|NA|TRBD2|TRBV7-2
TGTGCCAGCAGCTTAAGCGGGGGCTTTAACACAGATACGCAGTATTTT
CASSLSGGFNTDTQYF
>11|TRBJ1-2|few|NA|TRBV2
TGTGCCAGCAGTGAAACAAGTGGCTACACCTTC
CASSETSGYTF
>14|TRBJ1-2|few|NA|TRBV6-1
TGTGCCAGCAGTGAAATGGGCAGGGGACATGGCTACACCTTC
CASSEMGRGHGYTF
>17|TRBJ1-2|NA|TRBD1|TRBV29-1
TGCAGCGTTGTAGGTGAACCGGGACAGGGGGCGGGCTATGGCTACACCTTC
CSVVGEPGQGAGYGYTF
>14|TRBJ2-3|once|NA|TRBV3-1/TRBV3-2
TGTGCCAGCAGCCAAGATGCAAGGGGCGGTACGCAGTATTTT
CASSQDARGGTQYF
>15|TRBJ1-1|NA|TRBD1|TRBV19
TGTGCCAGTAGTACACGACAGGGACTTAACACTGAAGCTTTCTTT
CASSTRQGLNTEAFF
>14|TRBJ2-7|NA|NA|TRBV6-5
TGTGCCAGCAGTTACTCTACCAGTTCCTACGAGCAGTACTTC
CASSYSTSSYEQYF
>13|TRBJ1-1|NA|NA|TRBV24-1
TGTGCCACCAGACCCTCCGGGTCCCGGGAAGCTTTCTTT
CATRPSGSREAFF
>16|TRBJ2-3|NA|TRBD2|TRBV7-9
TGTGCCAGCAGCCCACTAGCGGCCGGAAGCACAGATACGCAGTATTTT
CASSPLAAGSTDTQYF
>13|TRBJ2-2|NA|TRBD1|TRBV2
TGTGCCAGCAGTGGACAGGGGGCGGGGGAGCTGTTTTTT
CASSGQGAGELFF
>13|TRBJ2-7|NA|NA|TRBV10-3
TGTGCCATCAGTGAGAGGGGATATTACGAGCAGTACTTC
CAISERGYYEQYF
>15|TRBJ2-5|NA|TRBD2|TRBV5-1
TGCGCCAGCAGCTTGGAAACTAGCGGGCAAGAGACCCAGTACTTC
CASSLETSGQETQYF
>14|TRBJ2-3|NA|NA|TRBV30
TGTGCCTGGAGCCTAGCCCAGATTAGAGATACGCAGTATTTT
CAWSLAQIRDTQYF
>13|TRBJ2-7|NA|NA|TRBV29-1
TGCAGCGCTACGACGGGTGGAAGCTACGAGCAGTACTTC
CSATTGGSYEQYF
>16|TRBJ2-1|NA|TRBD1|TRBV5-1
TGCGCCAGCAGCCTGGACCCGGGACAGGCTTACAATGAGCAGTTCTTC
CASSLDPGQAYNEQFF
>12|TRBJ2-1|NA|NA|TRBV5-1
TGCGCCAGCAGTGGGAGAGACAATGAGCAGTTCTTC
CASSGRDNEQFF
>16|TRBJ2-1|many|NA|TRBV14
TGTGCCAGCAGCCAAGTCCCACAGAAGGTCCACAATGAGCAGTTCTTC
CASSQVPQKVHNEQFF
>12|TRBJ1-5|NA|NA|TRBV30
TGTGCCTGGAGCGGGGGGTTTGGGCCCCAGCATTTT
CAWSGGFGPQHF
>12|TRBJ2-3|NA|NA|TRBV6-5
TGTGCCAGCGACAGTAGCACAGATACGCAGTATTTT
CASDSSTDTQYF
>12|TRBJ1-4|NA|NA|TRBV30
TGTGTCGGGTCCGCTAGTCTTGAAAAACTGTTTTTT
CVGSASLEKLFF
>15|TRBJ2-5|NA|TRBD1|TRBV5-6
TGTGCCAGCAGCTTATCCGGGACAGGGAAAGAGACCCAGTACTTC
CASSLSGTGKETQYF
>16|TRBJ2-1|NA|TRBD2|TRBV28
TGTGCCACGTCGGTGACTAGCGGGGGATCCTACAATGAGCAGTTCTTC
CATSVTSGGSYNEQFF
>12|TRBJ2-2|NA|NA|TRBV18
TGTGCCAGCTCACCTCTTACCGGGGAGCTGTTTTTT
CASSPLTGELFF
>12|TRBJ2-1|NA|NA|TRBV24-1
TGTGCCACCAGTGGGAGTAACAATGAGCAGTTCTTC
CATSGSNNEQFF